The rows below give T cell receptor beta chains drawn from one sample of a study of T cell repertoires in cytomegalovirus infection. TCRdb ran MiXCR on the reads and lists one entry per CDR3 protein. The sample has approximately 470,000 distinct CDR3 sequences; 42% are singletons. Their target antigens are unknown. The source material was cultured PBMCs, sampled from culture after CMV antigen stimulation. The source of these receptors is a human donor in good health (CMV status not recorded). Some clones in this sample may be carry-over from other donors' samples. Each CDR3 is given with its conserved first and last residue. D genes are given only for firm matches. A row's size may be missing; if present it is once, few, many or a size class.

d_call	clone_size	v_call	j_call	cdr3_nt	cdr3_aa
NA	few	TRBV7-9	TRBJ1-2	TGTGCCAGCAGCTTACCCAGGGCAGGGAGCAGATCGGCGGACTATGGCTACACCTTC	CASSLPRAGSRSADYGYTF
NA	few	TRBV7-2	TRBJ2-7	TGTGCCAGCAGCTTAAGCCCAACCTACGAGCAGTACTTC	CASSLSPTYEQYF
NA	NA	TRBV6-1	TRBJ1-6	TGTGCCAGCAATGGCCGCTCCTATAATTCACCCCTCCACTTT	CASNGRSYNSPLHF
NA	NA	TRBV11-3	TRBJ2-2	TGTGCCAGCAGCTCCCGGAGGGCCGGGGAGCTGTTTTTT	CASSSRRAGELFF
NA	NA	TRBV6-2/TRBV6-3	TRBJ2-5	TGTGCCAGCAGTTACTCGTCGAACCCCCTTCACTTC	CASSYSSNPLHF
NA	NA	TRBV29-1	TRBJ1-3	TGCAGCGCCAGGACATCCTCTGGAAACACCATATATTTT	CSARTSSGNTIYF
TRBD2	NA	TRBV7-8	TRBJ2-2	TGTGCCAGCAGCCCCCCCGGACTAGCGGGAGGCCGGGAGGACACCGGGGAGCTGTTTTTT	CASSPPGLAGGREDTGELFF
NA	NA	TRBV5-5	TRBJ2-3	TGTGCCAGCCTGGACAGTAGGACAGATACGCAGTATTTT	CASLDSRTDTQYF
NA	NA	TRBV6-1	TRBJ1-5	TGTGCCAGCTCCACGGGAGGGACCAACAATCAGCCCCAGCATTTT	CASSTGGTNNQPQHF
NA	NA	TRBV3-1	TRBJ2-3	TGTGCCAGCAGCCAAGATGTAGATACGCAGTATTTT	CASSQDVDTQYF
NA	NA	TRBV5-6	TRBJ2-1	TGTGCCAGCAGCGCACACGGGTGGAGCTCCTACAATGAGCAGTTCTTC	CASSAHGWSSYNEQFF
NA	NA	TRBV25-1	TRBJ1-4	TGTGCCAGCAGTATCAGGGGACGGAGTGAAAAACTGTTTTTT	CASSIRGRSEKLFF
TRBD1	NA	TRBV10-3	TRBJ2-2	TGTGCCATCAAACAGGGGGCGGGGACCGGGGAGCTGTTTTTT	CAIKQGAGTGELFF
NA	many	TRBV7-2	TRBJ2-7	TGTGCCAGCAGAGCAGGGATACCCTACGAGCAGTACTTC	CASRAGIPYEQYF
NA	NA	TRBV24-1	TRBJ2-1	TGTGCCACCAGTGATCGGGGGGCCCCGCGGGGCAGGCACTTC	CATSDRGAPRGRHF
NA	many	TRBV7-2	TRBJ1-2	TGTGCCAGCAGCTGGAGGGCCTTGGAAGGCTACACCTTC	CASSWRALEGYTF
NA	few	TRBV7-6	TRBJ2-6	TGTGCCAGCAGCTCGGAGGCCAGGGGGGCGGGGGCCAACGTCCTGACTTTC	CASSSEARGAGANVLTF
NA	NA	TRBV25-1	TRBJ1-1	TGTGCCAGCGCCCCAGGGACGGCCGGGGCGGCTACTGAAGCTTTCTTT	CASAPGTAGAATEAFF
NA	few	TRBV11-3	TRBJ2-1	TGTGCCAGCAGCTCCGGAGGGCCCGGGACACTACAATACAATGAGCAGTTCTTC	CASSSGGPGTLQYNEQFF
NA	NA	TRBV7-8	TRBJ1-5	TGTGCCAGCAGCTTATCTAGGTTTCTAGGACAGCCCCAGCATTTT	CASSLSRFLGQPQHF
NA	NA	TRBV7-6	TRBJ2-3	TGTGCCAGCCTCGCACCGGAGCGAGATACGCAGTATTTT	CASLAPERDTQYF
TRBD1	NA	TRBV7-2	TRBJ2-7	TGTGCCAGCAGCGTGCTGGGACAGGGACCTTCCTACGAGCAGTACTTC	CASSVLGQGPSYEQYF
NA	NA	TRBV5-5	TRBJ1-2	TGTGCCAGCAGCCACCGTGGCGGATACTATGGCTACACCTTC	CASSHRGGYYGYTF
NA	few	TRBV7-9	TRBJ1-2	TGTGCCAGCAGCGGACCGCGAAACTATGGCTACACCTTC	CASSGPRNYGYTF
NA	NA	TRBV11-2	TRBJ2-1	TGTGCCAGCAGCATTGGTACCTTCAATGAGCAGTTCTTC	CASSIGTFNEQFF
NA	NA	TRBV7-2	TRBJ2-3	TGTGCCAGCAGGTTTAGGTTGGGAGATACGCAGTATTTT	CASRFRLGDTQYF
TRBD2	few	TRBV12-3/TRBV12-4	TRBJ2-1	TGTGCCAGCCGTCTCGGGGGGGGCAATCGGTATGAGCAGTTCTTC	CASRLGGGNRYEQFF
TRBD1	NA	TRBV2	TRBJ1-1	TGTGCCAGCAGTATACAAACAGGGGGCACTGAAGCTTTCTTT	CASSIQTGGTEAFF
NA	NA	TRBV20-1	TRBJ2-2	TGCAGTGCTAGAGATACCGGGGGAAGATTCGGCGGGGAGCTGTTTTTT	CSARDTGGRFGGELFF
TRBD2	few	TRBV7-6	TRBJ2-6	TGTGCCAGCAGCGAGACTAGCGGGAGGGCCCCTGGGGCCAACGTCCTGACTTTC	CASSETSGRAPGANVLTF
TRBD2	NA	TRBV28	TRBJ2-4	TGTGCCAGCAGCCCTAGGAACCTCCGCGGGAGCAGAGCCAAAAACATTCAGTACTTC	CASSPRNLRGSRAKNIQYF
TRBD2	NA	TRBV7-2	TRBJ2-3	TGTGCCAGCAGCTTAGCGGGACTAGCGGGAGGGGTAGATACGCAGTATTTT	CASSLAGLAGGVDTQYF
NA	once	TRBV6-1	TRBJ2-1	TGTGCCAGCAATAGCGGAAATGAGCAGTTCTTC	CASNSGNEQFF
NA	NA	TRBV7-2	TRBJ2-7	TGTGCCAGCAGCCCGACTAGTAACTCCTACGAGCAGTACTTC	CASSPTSNSYEQYF
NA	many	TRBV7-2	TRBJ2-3	TGTGCCAGCAGCTTTGATGCAGATACGCAGTATTTT	CASSFDADTQYF